This paragraph reports one T cell receptor (beta chain). The data were taken from a study of T cell responses to AZD1222 COVID-19 vaccine. The table came from immunoSEQ multiplex PCR; TCRdb's copy has only in-frame clones and leaves some out. The top ten hold about 5% of the sample, which has 93,000 or so clones, about nine tenths seen once. Germline V gene data show CDR1 as MGHDK and CDR2 as SYGVNS. The V gene lost 1 base and the J gene lost 1 base, with 7 bases spanning the gap. The length of the CDR3 is 14 residues. Source: peripheral blood, taken on day 0 of AZD1222 vaccination. The J gene is TRBJ1-1, the V gene TRBV25-1; D gene ambiguous. The sequence came from an adult in good health. Here the CDR3 reads CASSESSSNTEAFF. The CDR3 DNA reads TGTGCCAGCAGTGAATCCAGCTCGAACACTGAAGCTTTCTTT.